A single sample gave rise to the 23 T cell receptor beta chains below, sequenced in a study of shared clonotypes between healthy human individuals. As defined, naive CD8 cells were CD45RO-negative and positively selected for CCR7, with terminally differentiated effector memory CD45RA+ cells excluded. TCRdb's table, derived via immunoSEQ multiplex PCR, lists solely in-frame clones and lacks some. The data contain roughly 2,000,000 clones, about 95% of them singletons. Specimen: naive CD8+ T cells sorted from blood. The source of these receptors is a man between 18 and 35 years old in good health.

The CDR3 DNA sequence: TGTGCCAGCAGTACCGGGACAGGGGGTCAGCAGTACTTC. Its protein is CASSTGTGGQQYF. The rearrangement joins TRBV11-3 to TRBJ2-7; 11 nucleotides agree with TRBD1. The CDR3 covers 13 residues. CDR1 and CDR2 from the germline V gene are SGHNT and YENEEA. V was pared by 6 bases and J by 8 bases, with 6 bases of the junction left unmatched.

J is TRBJ2-7 and V is TRBV5-1; TRBD2 matches at 7 bases. CDR3 size: 13 residues. The germline V gene has CDR1 SGHRS and CDR2 YFSETQ. Germline trimming cut 5 bases from V and 3 bases from J; bases unmatched to any gene: 5. CDR3 in DNA: TGCGCCAGCAGATCAGCGGGAAGCTACGAGCAGTACTTC. It yields the protein CASRSAGSYEQYF.

This chain links TRBV21-1 with TRBJ2-7; TRBD2 is the table's D call, not checked against the DNA. TRBV21-1 is shown as a pseudogene. The CDR3 spans 18 residues. CDR3 residues: CASSPRLGWREITHEQYF. The CDR3 DNA follows: TGTGCCAGCAGCCCAAGACTCGGCTGGCGGGAGATAACTCACGAGCAGTACTTC.

V usage is TRBV15 and J usage is TRBJ1-3; D is unresolved. Germline CDR1 and CDR2: LNHNV and YYDKDF (reference sequence). This CDR3 has 15 residues. The V end was cut by 0 bases, the J end by 4 bases, with 10 bases between. CDR3 sequence reads: CATSRDMGSGNTIYF. CDR3 nucleotides: TGTGCCACCAGCAGAGATATGGGGTCCGGAAACACCATATATTTT. The variable domain in full, completed from reference TRBV15 and TRBJ1-3, reads DAMVIQNPRYQVTQFGKPVTLSCSQTLNHNVMYWYQQKSSQAPKLLFHYYDKDFNNEADTPDNFQSRRPNTSFCFLDIRSPGLGDTAMYLCATSRDMGSGNTIYFGEGSWLTVV.

The rearrangement joins TRBV4-3 to TRBJ2-7; 7 bases agree with TRBD1. The CDR3 contains 14 residues. V lost 1 base and J lost 6; bases outside the gene matches: 6. Germline V CDR1 and CDR2: LGHNA, YSLEER. The CDR3 nucleotides are TGCGCCAGCAGCCAAGTGGGACAGTCGACCGAGCAGTACTTC. It codes for CASSQVGQSTEQYF.

The rearrangement joins TRBV4-1 to TRBJ2-1, with D possibly called TRBD1 or TRBD2 (6 bases each). The CDR3 covers 14 residues. Trimming took 4 bases from V and 5 from J, leaving 12 bases between them. CDR1 is MGHRA and CDR2 is YSYEKL in the germline V gene. The CDR3 nucleotides read TGCGCCAGCAGCCCGACAGGAGGGCACAATGAGCAGTTCTTC. It specifies CASSPTGGHNEQFF.

This chain's CDR3 is CASSETTEWPTEAFF. The CDR3 bases are TGTGCCAGCAGTGAAACGACAGAATGGCCCACTGAAGCTTTCTTT. V usage is TRBV6-1 and J usage is TRBJ1-1; perhaps TRBD1 as D (5 bases). CDR1 MNHNS and CDR2 SASEGT come from the germline V gene. V was pared by 2 bases and J by 4 bases, with 14 bases between. This CDR3 spans 15 amino acids.

This clone was detected once. The chain links TRBV19 to TRBJ1-2; D is ambiguous. Per the germline V gene, CDR1 is LNHDA and CDR2 is SQIVND (reference sequence). The CDR3 loop spans 12 amino acids. V lost 3 bases to trimming and J lost 8 bases, with 10 bases between them. Here the CDR3 DNA reads TGTGCCAGTAGTATTGGTGGGCAGGGCTACACCTTC. This codes for CASSIGGQGYTF.

This rearrangement joins TRBV15 to TRBJ2-3; D may match TRBD1 or TRBD2 (5 bases each). Germline V gene lookup returns CDR1 LNHNV and CDR2 YYDKDF (reference sequence). The CDR3 contains 16 residues. Trimming pared 1 base from V and 1 base from J, leaving 12 bases between. The CDR3 loop reads CATSRVVGTRTDTQYF. In nucleotides, the CDR3 is TGTGCCACCAGCAGAGTCGTAGGGACCCGCACAGATACGCAGTATTTT.

V and J are TRBV7-9 and TRBJ2-3; TRBD1 matches at 7 bases. Germline V gene sequence: CDR1 SEHNR, CDR2 FQNEAQ (reference sequence). The CDR3 has 15 amino acids. Unmatched junction bases numbered 9, after V lost 6 bases and J lost 3 bases. As DNA, the CDR3 is TGTGCCAGCAGTGGGGCCCAGGGGGTTACAGATACGCAGTATTTT. Translation: CASSGAQGVTDTQYF.

The V and J genes are TRBV25-1 and TRBJ2-3; perhaps TRBD1 as D (5 bases). The CDR3 is made up of 14 amino acids. Germline V gives CDR1 MGHDK, CDR2 SYGVNS. Trimming took off 2 bases at V and 0 bases at J, with 6 bases between the two ends. CDR3 amino acids: CASSETGSTDTQYF. DNA of the CDR3: TGTGCCAGCAGTGAAACAGGAAGCACAGATACGCAGTATTTT.

This chain joins TRBV4-2 and TRBJ2-2; D remains ambiguous. The V end was cut by 0 bases, the J end by 4 bases, with 9 bases between. Germline values: CDR1 LGHNA, CDR2 YNFKEQ. This CDR3 spans 15 amino acids. DNA for the CDR3: TGTGCCAGCAGCCAAGAGGGCTGGGGCACCGGGGAGCTGTTTTTT. As protein: CASSQEGWGTGELFF.

This clone was recorded once. Within the sample, other DNA sequences also encode this same CDR3. The chain uses TRBV5-4 and TRBJ1-1; D ambiguous. CDR1 is SGHNT and CDR2 is YYREEE in the germline V gene (reference sequence). The CDR3 extends over 13 amino acids. Between the trimmed V and J ends, which lost 2 bases and 4 bases, there was a span of 9 bases. CDR3: CASSFSGGTEAFF. The CDR3 coding sequence is TGTGCCAGCAGCTTCTCAGGTGGCACTGAAGCTTTCTTT.

The chain couples TRBV4-2 to TRBJ2-7; TRBD2 matches at 10 bases. The CDR3 is 14 amino acids. In germline, CDR1 is LGHNA, CDR2 YNFKEQ. V shed 3 bases and J 4 bases; nucleotides not matched to a gene: 3. The CDR3 DNA reads TGTGCCAGCAGCCAGTCGACTAGCGGGTACGAGCAGTACTTC. Protein product: CASSQSTSGYEQYF.

The chain recombines TRBV28 with TRBJ1-2; TRBD1 is a possible D gene (5 bases). Germline loops: CDR1 MDHEN, CDR2 SYDVKM. This CDR3 has 16 residues. The V end lost 4 bases, the J end lost 6 bases, and 21 bases lay between the germline ends. CDR3 sequence (DNA): TGTGCCAGCAGTTCGGCGGTCGGGTTAGGGGTGAATGGCTACACCTTC. It is translated as CASSSAVGLGVNGYTF.

This rearrangement joins TRBV5-6 to TRBJ2-3; 12 bases align to TRBD2. This CDR3 is built from 14 residues. Germline CDR1 reads SGHDT; CDR2 reads YYEEEE. Trimming cost V 7 bases and J 2 bases; bases outside gene matches: 2. CDR3 loop: CASRLAGATDTQYF. In DNA form, the CDR3 reads TGTGCCAGCCGACTAGCGGGAGCCACAGATACGCAGTATTTT.

The gene calls are TRBV27 and TRBJ2-3; a weak D match, TRBD2 (6 bases). Trimming removed 4 bases from V and 4 bases from J, with 12 bases in between. CDR1 and CDR2 from the germline V gene are MNHEY and SMNVEV (reference sequence). CDR3 length: 14 residues. CDR3 nucleotides: TGTGCCAGCAGTTCCCCGGACTATCCAGATACGCAGTATTTT. Translation gives CASSSPDYPDTQYF.

This chain joins TRBV7-2 and TRBJ1-4; D unresolved. The CDR3 has 16 amino acids. Deletions cut 0 bases from V and 7 bases from J, with 15 bases between. From germline, CDR1 is SGHTA and CDR2 FQGNSA. CDR3 nucleotide sequence: TGTGCCAGCAGCTTAGCCTCCGGTACAGAAGGTGAAAAACTGTTTTTT. This encodes CASSLASGTEGEKLFF.

This sequence joins TRBV4-1 and TRBJ2-7; tentatively, D is TRBD1 (6 bases). CDR3 length equals 16 residues. The V and J ends lost 4 bases and 1 base respectively, with 17 bases between them. CDR1 is MGHRA, CDR2 YSYEKL, per germline. Here the CDR3 reads CASSLLPPTGSYEQYF. The CDR3 DNA reads TGCGCCAGCAGCCTCCTGCCCCCGACAGGTTCCTACGAGCAGTACTTC.

Concerning this clone: Other DNA sequences in the sample encode the same CDR3. V is TRBV5-4 and J is TRBJ2-3, with D unresolved. Trimming removed 0 bases at V and 5 bases at J, with 4 bases between. The CDR3 has 12 residues. Germline CDR1 and CDR2: SGHNT and YYREEE (reference sequence). CDR3 region: CASSLGVDTQYF. For the CDR3, the DNA is TGTGCCAGCAGCTTGGGGGTAGATACGCAGTATTTT. Drawing the rest from reference TRBV5-4 and TRBJ2-3, the complete variable domain is ETGVTQSPTHLIKTRGQQVTLRCSSQSGHNTVSWYQQALGQGPQFIFQYYREEENGRGNFPPRFSGLQFPNYSSELNVNALELDDSALYLCASSLGVDTQYFGPGTRLTVL.

In this sample, this clone turned up once. J is TRBJ1-2 and V is TRBV25-1; D may be TRBD1 (5 bases). CDR3 length: 13 residues. Trimming removed 2 bases from V and 4 bases from J, with 8 bases in between. The germline V gene encodes CDR1 MGHDK and CDR2 SYGVNS. The CDR3 region has the DNA TGTGCCAGCAGTGAAGGGGCTGCCTATGGCTACACCTTC. The encoded protein is CASSEGAAYGYTF.

A note on this clone: The junction differs from germline at one of its ends, possibly a read error. The chain carries TRBV7-7 and TRBJ2-7, with D possibly being TRBD2 (5 bases). The CDR3 sequence is 13 residues long. Germline loops: CDR1 SSHAT, CDR2 FNYEAQ (reference sequence). The CDR3 here is CASSLGLYYEQYF. The CDR3 nucleotides read TGTGCTAGCAGCTTAGGACTCTACTACGAGCAGTACTTC.

The chain combines TRBV29-1 with TRBJ1-1; the D is unclear. CDR1 and CDR2 from the germline V gene are SQVTM and ANQGSEA. This CDR3 is built from 12 residues. In DNA form, the CDR3 reads TGCAGTTCCCTGGACCTGAACACTGAAGCTTTCTTT. Amino acid sequence: CSSLDLNTEAFF. The entire variable domain, with the rest obtained from reference TRBV29-1 and TRBJ1-1, is as follows: SAVISQKPSRDICQRGTSLTIQCQVDSQVTMMFWYRQQPGQSLTLIATANQGSEATYESGFVIDKFPISRPNLTFSTLTVSNMSPEDSSIYLCSSLDLNTEAFFGQGTRLTVV.